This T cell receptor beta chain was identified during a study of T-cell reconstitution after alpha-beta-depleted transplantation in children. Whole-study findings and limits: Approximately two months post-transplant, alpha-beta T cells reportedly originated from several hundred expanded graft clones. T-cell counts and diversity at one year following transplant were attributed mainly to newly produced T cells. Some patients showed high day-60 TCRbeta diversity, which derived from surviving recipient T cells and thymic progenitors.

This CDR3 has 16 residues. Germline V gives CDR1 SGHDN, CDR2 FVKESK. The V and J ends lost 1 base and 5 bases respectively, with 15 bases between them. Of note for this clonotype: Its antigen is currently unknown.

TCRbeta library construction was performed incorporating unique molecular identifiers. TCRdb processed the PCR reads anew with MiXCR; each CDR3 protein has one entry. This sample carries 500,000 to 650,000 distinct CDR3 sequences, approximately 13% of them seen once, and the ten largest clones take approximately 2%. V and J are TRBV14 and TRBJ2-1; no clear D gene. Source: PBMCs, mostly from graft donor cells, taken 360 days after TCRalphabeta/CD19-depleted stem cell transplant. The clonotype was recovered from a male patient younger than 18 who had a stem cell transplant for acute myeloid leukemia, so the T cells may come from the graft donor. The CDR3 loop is CASSQGLSQVNNEQFF. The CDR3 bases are TGTGCCAGCAGCCAAGGCCTTTCGCAAGTCAACAATGAGCAGTTCTTC.